This T cell receptor beta chain appears in the sequencing data of a study of blood T cell repertoires in COVID-19. About the research overall: Sources were T cells, B-cell-depleted T cells, or PBMCs; the material itself was cDNA or gDNA.

This clone was observed a few times. Libraries were prepared by immunoSEQ multiplex PCR; TCRdb keeps only in-frame clonotypes and omits some of them. Here the sample spans about 39,000 clones, 79% being singletons. This clonotype originated in a man aged 65 to 85 with acute or convalescent COVID-19. Sequencing was done on a sample of peripheral blood.

The CDR3 loop reads CASSIGGGADGYTF. For the CDR3, the DNA is TGTGCCAGTAGTATCGGAGGGGGGGCGGATGGCTACACCTTC. The chain joins TRBV19 to TRBJ1-2; D might be TRBD1 (6 bases). V lost 3 bases, J lost 6 bases, and 14 bases lay in between. This CDR3 spans 14 amino acids. From germline, CDR1 is LNHDA and CDR2 SQIVND (reference sequence).